This T cell receptor beta chain was retrieved from a study of T-cell reconstitution after alpha-beta-depleted transplantation in children. This CDR3 is 19 amino acids long. J was trimmed by 0 bases and V by 4 bases; bases with no gene match: 13. From germline, CDR1 is SGHTA and CDR2 FQGTGA. Unique molecular identifiers were incorporated during preparation of the TCRbeta library. Using its own MiXCR run on the PCR reads, TCRdb lists one record per CDR3 protein. The sample carries some 310,000 distinct CDR3 sequences, approximately 20% recorded once. This clonotype was counted between two and nine times. Its antigen is undetermined. Study-wide points: Once a year had passed after transplant, T-cell counts and diversity came mostly from newly produced T cells. There were reportedly several hundred expanded graft clones from which alpha-beta T cells came about two months after transplant. It was surviving recipient T cells and thymic progenitors that gave some patients high TCRbeta diversity at day 60.

Sequences were derived from PBMCs, mostly from graft donor cells, sampled 180 days after TCRalphabeta/CD19-depleted stem cell transplant. The chain recombines TRBV7-3 with TRBJ2-3; 10 bases are shared with TRBD2. The origin of this receptor is a male patient under 18 who had a stem cell transplant for acute lymphoblastic leukemia, so the T cells may come from the graft donor. The CDR3 DNA reads as TGTGCCAGCAGCTCCCCACTGAAAGCGGGAGGGGGGAGCACAGATACGCAGTATTTT. Translation: CASSSPLKAGGGSTDTQYF.